The next 15 T cell receptor beta chains were all read from a single sample in a study of shared clonotypes between healthy human individuals. Only in-frame clones appear in the TCRdb table, and some are missing; sequencing was by immunoSEQ multiplex PCR. This sample has 97,000 or so clones; less than 50% occur once, and the top ten carry about 15%. The sequenced sample consisted of PBMCs. The receptors were sampled from a woman between 35 and 50 years old in good health. Some clones in this sample may be carry-over from other donors' samples.

V usage is TRBV2 and J usage is TRBJ2-7; TRBD2 matches 7 bases. Per germline, CDR1 SNHLY and CDR2 FYNNEI. The CDR3 has 18 residues. V was pared by 1 base and J by 3 bases, with 15 bases of the junction left unmatched. The CDR3 protein is CASSEVGLESSGNYEQYF. DNA for the CDR3: TGTGCCAGCAGTGAAGTGGGCCTGGAGTCTAGCGGAAACTACGAGCAGTACTTC.

In its sample, this clone was seen many times. The rearrangement joins TRBV2 to TRBJ1-1; TRBD1 might be the D (5 bases). This CDR3 contains 15 residues. Trimming left V 6 bases short and J 1 base short, with 15 bases between. Germline CDR1 reads SNHLY; CDR2 reads FYNNEI. CDR3 sequence: CASRGLRGRNTEAFF. The CDR3 nucleotides read TGTGCCAGCAGGGGACTGAGGGGAAGGAACACTGAAGCTTTCTTT. Based on the CDR3 plus reference TRBV2 and TRBJ1-1, the full variable domain is EPEVTQTPSHQVTQMGQEVILRCVPISNHLYFYWYRQILGQKVEFLVSFYNNEISEKSEIFDDQFSVERPDGSNFTLKIRSTKLEDSAMYFCASRGLRGRNTEAFFGQGTRLTVV.

The chain recombines TRBV5-1 with TRBJ2-7; a possible D gene is TRBD1 (6 bases). The V and J ends lost 1 base and 7 bases respectively, with 12 bases between them. Per germline, CDR1 SGHRS and CDR2 YFSETQ. The CDR3 spans 13 residues. The CDR3 sequence is CASSLLGRGEQYF. For the CDR3, the DNA is TGCGCCAGCAGCTTGTTGGGCAGGGGAGAGCAGTACTTC.

This clone occurred a few times. The V call is TRBV7-3, the J call TRBJ2-3, with 16 bases fitting TRBD2. CDR3 length: 15 residues. Germline lookup yields CDR1 SGHTA and CDR2 FQGTGA. The junction had 3 bases not matched to a gene; V was cut back by 5 bases and J by 7 bases. The CDR3 sequence is CASSPGLAGGYTQYF. The CDR3 bases are TGTGCCAGCAGCCCGGGACTAGCGGGAGGGTATACGCAGTATTTT.

The chain links TRBV29-1 to TRBJ2-7, with D uncertain. Trimming took 1 base from V and 3 from J, leaving 10 bases between them. The CDR3 is made up of 13 amino acids. CDR1 is SQVTM and CDR2 is ANQGSEA in the germline V gene. CDR3 nucleotide sequence: TGCAGCGTTGAAGGGGCCCCGAACTACGAGCAGTACTTC. As protein: CSVEGAPNYEQYF.

The rearrangement uses TRBV29-1 and TRBJ2-1, with TRBD2 matching 8 bases. The CDR3 runs to 14 residues. Germline CDR1 is SQVTM and CDR2 is ANQGSEA. V shed 1 base and J 9 bases; nucleotides not matched to a gene: 8. CDR3 protein: CSVEVGRASFEQFF. The DNA for the CDR3 is TGCAGCGTTGAAGTCGGGAGGGCCTCTTTTGAGCAGTTCTTC.

Concerning this clone itself: Relative to the germline gene, one junction end is altered; a read error may explain this. The rearrangement uses TRBV28 and TRBJ2-7, with 9 positions matching TRBD2. The CDR3 runs 12 residues. Germline CDR1 is MDHEN and CDR2 is SYDVKM. The CDR3 loop reads CASSFRPGLAHF. The CDR3 DNA sequence: TGTGCCAGCAGCTTCAGACCGGGACTAGCACACTTC. Full variable domain (outside the CDR3, taken from reference TRBV28 and TRBJ2-7): DVKVTQSSRYLVKRTGEKVFLECVQDMDHENMFWYRQDPGLGLRLIYFSYDVKMKEKGDIPEGYSVSREKKERFSLILESASTNQTSMYLCASSFRPGLAHFGPGTRLTVT.

V and J are TRBV18 and TRBJ1-5; no firm D call. With 2 bases removed from V and 6 bases from J, the gap between germline ends came to 11 bases. From germline, CDR1 is KGHSH and CDR2 LQKENI. The CDR3 extends over 14 amino acids. In nucleotides, the CDR3 is TGTGCCAGCTCACCAGGGGAGGCCCTTCAGCCCCAGCATTTT. It encodes CASSPGEALQPQHF.

The sample holds many counts of this clone. V usage is TRBV29-1 and J usage is TRBJ1-1, with D unclear. This CDR3 contains 15 residues. Germline-derived CDR1 and CDR2 are SQVTM and ANQGSEA. V gave up 1 base and J gave up 1 base, with 13 bases separating them. DNA of the CDR3: TGCAGCGTTGAAGGGGTCGGCGGGAAGAACACTGAAGCTTTCTTT. Encoded protein: CSVEGVGGKNTEAFF.

The chain carries TRBV19 and TRBJ2-6; the D call may be TRBD1 or TRBD2 (5 bases each). V lost 0 bases and J lost 0, with 12 bases in between. The germline V gene has CDR1 LNHDA and CDR2 SQIVND (reference sequence). The CDR3 runs 18 residues. In DNA, the CDR3 is TGTGCCAGTAGTATAGAACGGGGACGGGACTCTGGGGCCAACGTCCTGACTTTC. Amino acid sequence: CASSIERGRDSGANVLTF.

This clone was observed at least ten times. CDR3 nucleotide sequence: TGCAGCGTCTCCACAGGGAACACTGAAGCTTTCTTT. Protein sequence: CSVSTGNTEAFF. V gene TRBV29-1 combines with J gene TRBJ1-1; possible D gene TRBD1, 5 bases. Trimming left V 6 bases short and J 1 base short, with 9 bases between. Germline V gives CDR1 SQVTM, CDR2 ANQGSEA. This CDR3 contains 12 residues.

This clone was found a few times. The chain has TRBV6-1 and TRBJ1-5; the match to TRBD1 covers 7 bases. The CDR3 extends over 15 amino acids. Per the germline V gene, CDR1 is MNHNS and CDR2 is SASEGT. V dropped 3 bases and J dropped 2; count of bases not matched to a gene: 4. The CDR3 is CASSDRGTGNQPQHF. The CDR3, as DNA: TGTGCCAGCAGTGACAGGGGGACGGGCAATCAGCCCCAGCATTTT.

The chain uses TRBV29-1 and TRBJ2-1, with 10 bases identical to TRBD2. CDR3 length: 16 residues. The V gene's germline CDR1 is SQVTM and CDR2 ANQGSEA. Written as DNA, the CDR3 is TGCAACCGCTACAGGGAGGGTAGCGGGAGGTTTAATGAGCAGTTCTTC. Its protein is CNRYREGSGRFNEQFF.

This clone has only one observation. The V call is TRBV7-2, the J call TRBJ2-6, with TRBD1 matching 10 bases. Trimming removed 4 bases from V and 3 bases from J; junction bases left unmatched: 6. CDR3 length: 17 amino acids. In germline, CDR1 is SGHTA, CDR2 FQGNSA. The CDR3 region has the DNA TGTGCCAGCAGCTCCGGGACAGGGGAATATGGGGCCAACGTCCTGACTTTC. Translated, it gives CASSSGTGEYGANVLTF.

The rearrangement uses TRBV6-5 and TRBJ1-1; unclear D gene. Germline CDR1 MNHEY, CDR2 SVGAGI. Trimming removed 2 bases at V and 6 bases at J, with 10 bases between. The CDR3 is made up of 13 amino acids. This CDR3 is CASSYGGLAEAFF. In DNA, the CDR3 is TGTGCCAGCAGTTACGGCGGGCTCGCTGAAGCTTTCTTT.